This T cell receptor beta chain was found in a study of vaccination effects on CD4 cells after COVID-19. Study as a whole: Vaccine administered to participants consisted of two doses of either BNT162b2 or mRNA-1273.

The repertoire was sequenced with immunoSEQ multiplex PCR; TCRdb's copy has only in-frame clones and lacks some. The sample has more than 45,000 clones; about 80% are singletons. Between days 10 and 11 of culture, CD4+ T cells were separated out. Half of the medium was exchanged for IL-2 medium on both days 3 and 7. Germline assignment: CDR1 MDHEN and CDR2 SYDVKM. The CDR3 loop spans 12 amino acids. Between the trimmed V and J ends, which lost 1 base and 15 bases, there was a span of 10 bases. About this clone: Its cognate antigen is unknown.

The material was CD4+ T cells from PBMCs cultured without peptide, obtained before COVID-19 vaccination. The gene calls are TRBV28 and TRBJ1-6; D remains ambiguous. The source is a human donor who received a COVID-19 vaccine. The chain's CDR3 is CASSLSRLNLHF. CDR3 in DNA: TGTGCCAGCAGTTTATCGCGCCTGAACCTCCACTTT.